This entry features one TCR beta chain sequence. This clonotype was seen ten or more times. The specificity of this receptor is unknown. Per-base qualities were not stored, and no clone one base away is much larger. The entry originates in a study of blood T cells in healthy people across ages (dated by TCRdb to between 2015 and 2016). For the study in its entirety: Template switching captured roughly one uniquely barcoded TCR beta cDNA molecule per two T cells in model experiments. Using deep sequencing normalized with unique cDNA molecular identifiers, the study measured how TCR beta repertoire diversity changes with age. Donors were grouped into four age groups: young (average 16 years), middle-aged (less than 40), aged (62) and long-lived (roughly 80). To avoid experimental bias, donors of different ages were distributed randomly across sequencing lanes. Using the same blood draw, the study looked at two additional independent replicas of 1 million unique cDNA reads for two donors, one aged 18 to 29 and the other aged 80 or older. Results and caveats for the whole study, not just this receptor: Compared with the aged group, more naive CD4+ T cells, fewer expanded clones and increased TCR diversity were shown by the long-lived group, suggesting age selection. Since profiling was done on bulk unsorted PBMCs, naive and antigen-experienced compartments could not be conclusively compared. Observed TCR beta diversity per million T cells fell roughly linearly with age, and a significant reduction was already apparent by age around 40. There was a strong correlation between observed TCR beta diversity and the percentage of naive T cells measured by flow cytometry. The CMV infection status of donors was not known, potentially confounding age-related changes in expanded clonotypes. Estimates of total diversity based on one million sequenced T cells were considered lower bounds and underestimates.

Library preparation used 5' RACE. A second PCR of roughly 7 to 11 cycles was performed with a sample-barcoded 5' primer and a J-beta primer mix. A template-switch 5' adaptor carrying 12 random nucleotides introduced a unique molecular identifier onto each TCR beta cDNA molecule. Each sample yielded at least 2.5 million CDR3-containing paired-end reads. First-strand cDNA synthesis was performed from all RNA using the Mint cDNA synthesis kit, with priming by a TRBC-specific oligonucleotide. Following uracil-DNA glycosylase treatment, all cDNA underwent a first 18-cycle PCR with the universal primers M1SS and BC2_uni_R. Processing in the source paper ran as follows. For normalization, 1 million high-quality reads, each with a distinct molecular identifier, were randomly selected from each sample. Instead of being binned into consensus sequences, reads with shared molecular identifiers were discarded. CDR3 identification, clonotype clustering and error correction used MiTCR with a Q25 quality threshold and the strictest error-elimination algorithm. Lower-bound total TCR beta diversity was estimated with a nonparametric unseen species model using Euler transformation. The public reads were run again by TCRdb, first through fastp at Q25 and then through MiXCR, and only productive beta chains were kept. CDR3 protein sequences are deduplicated, and each keeps its most common genes and DNA. The V and J calls come from TCRdb's annotation, not from the publication. Present in this sample are fewer than 2 million distinct CDR3 sequences, approximately 39% of which were seen just once. The ten largest clones add up to more than 20% of the sample.

Donors were 40 or so systemically healthy Caucasian individuals from Russia aged roughly 6 to 95 years. Around 10 milliliters of peripheral blood were collected from each donor into EDTA-treated Vacutainer tubes. PBMCs were isolated by Ficoll-Paque density-gradient centrifugation, with at least 7 million obtained per sample. Total RNA was extracted from PBMCs with Trizol reagent, with at least 6 micrograms obtained per sample. Naive CD45RAhigh/CD27high T cell percentages were measured by flow cytometry on a PBMC aliquot from every donor. This TCR came from a human donor in good health. Sequencing input: blood.

The DNA reads TGTGCCAGCAGTTCATCTTTGATGGCGTATGGCTACACCTTC. It translates as CASSSSLMAYGYTF. Recombination linked TRBV12-3 or TRBV12-4 to TRBJ1-2; no D segment can be confidently identified. Taken from cysteine to phenylalanine, the CDR3 has 14 residues. The entry retains the CDR3 DNA only, 42 bases that are in frame from base 1. The V and J ends are trimmed by 4 bases and 5 bases, leaving 14 bases between them.